This is a list of T cell receptor beta chains from one sample in a study of blood T cell repertoires in COVID-19. Profiling relied on immunoSEQ multiplex PCR, and the TCRdb table lists in-frame clones only, not all of them. The sample lists around 60,000 clones; around four fifths were seen once. The sample taken for sequencing was peripheral blood. The source of these receptors is a man in his 70s with acute or convalescent COVID-19. Both conserved end residues are trimmed from each CDR3.

j_call,cdr3_length,v_call,cdr3_aa
TRBJ1-2,12,TRBV5-1,ASSREDRDGGYT
TRBJ2-2,13,TRBV6-5,ASRSGTVSTGELF
TRBJ1-6,15,TRBV10-2,ASSESPIGGSNSPLH
TRBJ1-2,10,TRBV2,ASSEMGGAYT
TRBJ2-7,13,TRBV7-2,ASSSLTRHPYEQY
TRBJ1-3,20,TRBV5-1,ASSSPVQQGGIRGLSGNTIY
TRBJ2-7,11,TRBV29-1,SVDWQGLDEQY
TRBJ1-1,11,TRBV6-5,ASSYSQGTEAF
TRBJ2-4,13,TRBV6-5,ASSYGQLSLNDQY
TRBJ2-5,13,TRBV5-5,ASSLAGGNQETQY
TRBJ1-3,11,TRBV6-5,ASSPTGRNTIY
TRBJ2-7,12,TRBV5-1,ASSSRSGDYEQY
TRBJ2-5,12,TRBV19,ASSLGGVGGTQY
TRBJ2-5,15,TRBV5-1,ASSPGLAGGTQETQY
TRBJ2-1,12,TRBV11-3,ASSYSGGEDEQF
TRBJ1-2,13,TRBV7-9,ASSLTRSELYGYT
TRBJ1-2,12,TRBV7-9,ASLDSNTLYGYT
TRBJ1-6,14,TRBV19,ASSMQDRGTNSPLH
TRBJ1-2,12,TRBV4-1,ASSQVGQHYGYT
TRBJ2-3,9,TRBV20-1,SARVRDTQY
TRBJ2-7,12,TRBV2,ASNPGQGIYEQY
TRBJ2-3,11,TRBV14,ASSQDLSDTQY
TRBJ2-7,12,TRBV5-1,ASRLASGPYEQY
TRBJ1-2,13,TRBV4-2,ASSHIGRYNYGYT
TRBJ2-5,14,TRBV7-8,ASSSLRTSGGETQY
TRBJ2-2,14,TRBV6-1,ASSALSEANTGELF
TRBJ2-3,13,TRBV4-1,ASRLRTTFTDTQY
TRBJ2-3,10,TRBV2,ASSALTDTQY
TRBJ1-1,11,TRBV7-2,ASSADRDTEAF
TRBJ2-7,16,TRBV10-3,AISESHRLAVSSYEQY
TRBJ2-7,12,TRBV7-8,ASSLRRGVGEQY
TRBJ1-4,11,TRBV14,ASSQDRWEKLF
TRBJ1-3,14,TRBV28,ASSLLARSSGNTIY